Following are 32 T cell receptor beta chains from one sample sequenced in a study of T-cell reconstitution after alpha-beta-depleted transplantation in children. Unique molecular identifiers were incorporated into the prepared TCRbeta library. TCRdb reprocessed the PCR reads with MiXCR, giving one entry per CDR3 protein. The sample consists of 640,000 or so distinct CDR3 sequences, over 15% of them appearing once. The sample was PBMCs from the stem cell graft donor, taken from the stem cell graft. Every receptor here comes from a human donor who donated a stem cell graft to a child with acute myeloid leukemia.

The table lists this clonotype with a few counts. The chain recombines TRBV11-1 with TRBJ1-1; tentative D call: TRBD1 (5 bases). Trimming cost V 1 base and J 4 bases, with 16 bases left between them. The CDR3 has 16 residues. In germline, CDR1 is SGHAT, CDR2 FQDESV (reference sequence). The CDR3 spells CASSLVGELRSTEAFF. The CDR3 region has the DNA TGTGCCAGCAGCTTAGTGGGGGAGCTAAGAAGCACTGAAGCTTTCTTT.

The chain employs TRBV9 and TRBJ2-7; 8 positions match TRBD1. V shed 5 bases and J 2 bases; nucleotides not matched to a gene: 6. This CDR3 is built from 14 residues. From germline, CDR1 is SGDLS and CDR2 YYNGEE. CDR3 sequence (DNA): TGTGCCAGCAGTAAGGGGACAGGACCCTACGAGCAGTACTTC. This codes for CASSKGTGPYEQYF.

Ten or more counts support this clonotype. The chain has TRBV29-1 and TRBJ1-5; 9 bases agree with TRBD1. From germline, CDR1 is SQVTM and CDR2 ANQGSEA. The CDR3 loop spans 14 amino acids. V shed 4 bases, J shed 5 bases, and the junction held 6 bases outside the gene matches. The CDR3 here is CSVVDRGGDQPQHF. As DNA, the CDR3 is TGCAGCGTTGTGGACAGGGGTGGTGATCAGCCCCAGCATTTT.

CDR3 in amino acids: CASSQGTPTASSTDTQYF. CDR3 in DNA: TGCGCCAGCAGCCAAGGGACACCGACGGCGTCTAGCACAGATACGCAGTATTTT. The chain combines TRBV4-1 with TRBJ2-3; D perhaps matches TRBD1 (5 bases). V was shortened by 1 base and J by 0 bases, with 17 bases between the two germline ends. This CDR3 has 18 residues. CDR1 is MGHRA, CDR2 YSYEKL, per germline.

The sample holds many counts of this clonotype. The V call is TRBV20-1, the J call TRBJ2-3, with TRBD2 matching 11 bases. This CDR3 spans 13 amino acids. Trimming removed 3 bases from V and 8 bases from J; junction bases left unmatched: 4. Per the germline V gene, CDR1 is DFQATT and CDR2 is SNEGSKA (reference sequence). The CDR3 loop reads CSASSGGAGTQYF. The CDR3 DNA sequence: TGCAGTGCTAGTAGCGGGGGGGCCGGTACGCAGTATTTT.

In its sample, this clonotype was seen many times. The chain joins TRBV5-5 to TRBJ1-3, with D maybe TRBD1 (5 bases). Germline loops: CDR1 SGHKS, CDR2 YYEKEE (reference sequence). The CDR3 consists of 18 residues. V was shortened by 3 bases and J by 0 bases, with 19 bases between the two germline ends. CDR3 nucleotide sequence: TGTGCCAGCAGCTCAATCACCGGGACTGCGAACTCTGGAAACACCATATATTTT. Encoded protein: CASSSITGTANSGNTIYF.

This clonotype appeared many times. The J gene is TRBJ2-1, the V gene TRBV20-1, with D possibly being TRBD2 (5 bases). Per germline, CDR1 DFQATT and CDR2 SNEGSKA (reference sequence). Trimming left V 5 bases short and J 1 base short, with 18 bases between. The CDR3 is 16 residues long. CDR3 sequence: CSAPRGGRGSYNEQFF. The CDR3 region has the DNA TGCAGTGCTCCTCGAGGAGGAAGAGGGTCCTACAATGAGCAGTTCTTC.

This CDR3 is CASSLGRQPNQPQHF. CDR3 sequence (DNA): TGTGCCAGCAGCCTAGGCAGGCAGCCCAATCAGCCCCAGCATTTT. The rearrangement links TRBV7-2 to TRBJ1-5; D not resolved. Germline CDR1 reads SGHTA; CDR2 reads FQGNSA. Trimming took 5 bases from V and 3 from J, leaving 14 bases between them. The CDR3 has 15 amino acids.

The chain links TRBV20-1 to TRBJ2-1, with D possibly called TRBD1 or TRBD2 (6 bases each). The CDR3 contains 15 residues. Per the germline V gene, CDR1 is DFQATT and CDR2 is SNEGSKA (reference sequence). Trimming pared 6 bases from V and 12 bases from J, leaving 27 bases between. CDR3 sequence reads: CSAPWAGVTGRGQFF. CDR3 DNA: TGCAGTGCCCCGTGGGCAGGGGTTACGGGGCGGGGGCAGTTCTTC.

This chain joins TRBV7-8 and TRBJ1-1; possible D gene TRBD1, 5 bases. Trimming took off 1 base at V and 1 base at J, with 16 bases between the two ends. The CDR3 runs 17 residues. Looked up from germline, CDR1 is SGHVS and CDR2 is FQNEAQ. CDR3: CASSLERGLDRNTEAFF. The CDR3 nucleotides are TGTGCCAGCAGCTTAGAACGTGGGCTAGACAGGAACACTGAAGCTTTCTTT.

This clonotype showed up many times. The chain is built from TRBV20-1 and TRBJ1-4, with D maybe TRBD1 (6 bases). From germline, CDR1 is DFQATT and CDR2 SNEGSKA (reference sequence). Trimming took off 5 bases at V and 5 bases at J, with 12 bases between the two ends. The CDR3 has 13 amino acids. The CDR3 loop reads CSALDSLNEKLFF. DNA for the CDR3: TGCAGTGCTCTGGACAGCCTAAATGAAAAACTGTTTTTT.

The sample holds a few counts of this clonotype. The rearrangement links TRBV15 to TRBJ1-2; unclear D gene. Per the germline V gene, CDR1 is LNHNV and CDR2 is YYDKDF (reference sequence). V dropped 1 base and J dropped 2 bases, with 14 bases sitting between them. The CDR3 length is 16 residues. The CDR3 DNA reads as TGTGCCACCAGCAGAGTGCTTGGAGACTTCAACTATGGCTACACCTTC. This encodes CATSRVLGDFNYGYTF.

The V call is TRBV30, the J call TRBJ2-7; TRBD2 aligns across 7 bases. Trimming removed 5 bases from V and 6 bases from J; junction bases left unmatched: 7. Looked up from germline, CDR1 is GTSNPN and CDR2 is SVGIG (reference sequence). The CDR3 is made up of 12 amino acids. The CDR3 region is CAWGGGRGEQYF. CDR3 nucleotides: TGTGCCTGGGGGGGGGGTCGAGGCGAGCAGTACTTC. The variable domain in full, with the rest retrieved from reference TRBV30 and TRBJ2-7, is SQTIHQWPATLVQPVGSPLSLECTVEGTSNPNLYWYRQAAGRGLQLLFYSVGIGQISSEVPQNLSASRPQDRQFILSSKKLLLSDSGFYLCAWGGGRGEQYFGPGTRLTVT.

The sample holds many counts of this clonotype. The genes are TRBV20-1 and TRBJ1-5; 7 nucleotides align to TRBD1. Trimming cost V 5 bases and J 0 bases; bases outside gene matches: 19. CDR1 and CDR2 (germline): DFQATT, SNEGSKA (reference sequence). The CDR3 is made up of 19 amino acids. CDR3 amino acids: CSAVRYTDRAFYSNQPQHF. The CDR3, as DNA: TGCAGTGCTGTGCGGTATACCGACAGGGCCTTTTATAGCAATCAGCCCCAGCATTTT.

The chain is built from TRBV4-2 and TRBJ2-2; TRBD1 might be the D (5 bases). Per the germline V gene, CDR1 is LGHNA and CDR2 is YNFKEQ. This CDR3 region has 16 residues. V was cut by 3 bases and J by 1 base, with 12 bases left in between. CDR3: CASSQERGGNTGELFF. The CDR3 nucleotides read TGTGCCAGCAGCCAGGAAAGGGGTGGGAACACCGGGGAGCTGTTTTTT.

This clonotype came up a few times. V is TRBV7-9 and J is TRBJ2-3, with D perhaps matching TRBD1 (6 bases). There are 15 residues in the CDR3. V lost 5 bases, J lost 4 bases, and 16 bases lay in between. Germline CDR1 SEHNR, CDR2 FQNEAQ (reference sequence). The CDR3 region has the DNA TGTGCCAGCAGCCCCCCTATACAGGGATCAGATACGCAGTATTTT. Translating gives CASSPPIQGSDTQYF. Combining the CDR3 with reference TRBV7-9 and TRBJ2-3 gives the whole variable domain DTGVSQNPRHKITKRGQNVTFRCDPISEHNRLYWYRQTLGQGPEFLTYFQNEAQLEKSRLLSDRFSAERPKGSFSTLEIQRTEQGDSAMYLCASSPPIQGSDTQYFGPGTRLTVL.

The table lists this clonotype with many counts. The chain is built from TRBV12-3 or TRBV12-4 and TRBJ2-7, with a tentative D call TRBD1 (6 bases). The CDR3 loop spans 14 amino acids. Trimming shortened V by 5 bases and J by 2 bases, and 13 bases separated the two germline ends. CDR3 protein: CASSPNTGTYEQYF. The CDR3 coding sequence is TGTGCCAGCAGTCCTAACACAGGGACCTACGAGCAGTACTTC.

This chain uses TRBV11-2 with TRBJ1-4, with a possible D match to TRBD1 (6 bases). The V gene's germline CDR1 is SGHAT and CDR2 FQNNGV. This CDR3 is 18 amino acids long. Trimming removed 5 bases from V and 7 bases from J, with 26 bases in between. CDR3 sequence: CASSPLAGGRGRPEKLFF. DNA for the CDR3: TGTGCCAGCAGCCCCCTAGCGGGAGGTAGGGGGAGACCTGAAAAACTGTTTTTT. Filled out from reference TRBV11-2 and TRBJ1-4, the complete variable domain reads EAGVAQSPRYKIIEKRQSVAFWCNPISGHATLYWYQQILGQGPKLLIQFQNNGVVDDSQLPKDRFSAERLKGVDSTLKIQPAKLEDSAVYLCASSPLAGGRGRPEKLFFGSGTQLSVL.

This clonotype was recorded many times. The chain employs TRBV7-3 and TRBJ2-1; 7 nucleotides align to TRBD1. There are 14 residues in the CDR3. Germline CDR1 reads SGHTA; CDR2 reads FQGTGA. The J segment lost 4 bases and the V segment lost 5 bases, leaving 5 bases of the junction unmatched. The CDR3 nucleotides read TGTGCCAGCAGCCGACAGGGCCTATACAATGAGCAGTTCTTC. Its translation: CASSRQGLYNEQFF. Filled out from reference TRBV7-3 and TRBJ2-1, the complete variable domain reads GAGVSQTPSNKVTEKGKYVELRCDPISGHTALYWYRQSLGQGPEFLIYFQGTGAADDSGLPNDRFFAVRPEGSVSTLKIQRTERGDSAVYLCASSRQGLYNEQFFGPGTRLTVL.

The sample holds a few counts of this clonotype. The chain carries TRBV20-1 and TRBJ2-7, with a possible D match to TRBD1 (7 bases). CDR1 and CDR2 from the germline V gene are DFQATT and SNEGSKA (reference sequence). Trimming pared 6 bases from V and 4 bases from J, leaving 25 bases between. The CDR3 is 16 residues long. CDR3 sequence reads: CSARDSGTGEIYEQYF. Here the CDR3 DNA reads TGCAGTGCCCGAGATAGCGGTACAGGGGAAATATACGAGCAGTACTTC.

This chain connects TRBV25-1 to TRBJ2-3; D gene unclear. Trimming removed 2 bases from V and 6 bases from J, with 12 bases in between. Germline lookup yields CDR1 MGHDK and CDR2 SYGVNS. This CDR3 is built from 14 residues. CDR3 nucleotides: TGTGCCAGCAGTGAACCAAGATGGCGGGATACGCAGTATTTT. Protein: CASSEPRWRDTQYF. The full variable domain, its missing parts supplied by reference TRBV25-1 and TRBJ2-3, is EADIYQTPRYLVIGTGKKITLECSQTMGHDKMYWYQQDPGMELHLIHYSYGVNSTEKGDLSSESTVSRIRTEHFPLTLESARPSHTSQYLCASSEPRWRDTQYFGPGTRLTVL.

The chain carries TRBV6-6 and TRBJ2-1; 9 nucleotides agree with TRBD2. CDR1 MNHNY and CDR2 SVGAGI come from the germline V gene (reference sequence). The CDR3 has 13 amino acids. The junction had 8 bases not matched to a gene; V was cut back by 7 bases and J by 10 bases. CDR3 in amino acids: CASTYLAGGEQFF. DNA for the CDR3: TGTGCCAGCACCTACCTGGCGGGGGGGGAGCAGTTCTTC.

The chain has TRBV4-1 and TRBJ2-2, with 9 bases that match TRBD1. The CDR3 length is 13 residues. After removal of 7 bases from V and 5 bases from J, the junction contained 2 bases not matched to a gene. Germline values: CDR1 MGHRA, CDR2 YSYEKL. This CDR3 reads CASKTGGTGELFF. Here the CDR3 DNA reads TGCGCCAGCAAGACAGGGGGTACCGGGGAGCTGTTTTTT.

This clonotype was counted ten times or more. The J gene is TRBJ2-7, the V gene TRBV20-1; TRBD1 might be the D (6 bases). The germline V gene encodes CDR1 DFQATT and CDR2 SNEGSKA (reference sequence). The CDR3 has 14 amino acids. V was cut by 4 bases and J by 2 bases, with 15 bases left in between. The CDR3 region has the DNA TGCAGTGCTAACCCTGGACAGCGACCCTACGAGCAGTACTTC. Translated, it gives CSANPGQRPYEQYF.

This clonotype was counted only a few times. The CDR3 DNA sequence: TGTGCCAGCTCACGGTCCGGGGCGGAGGATGGCTACACCTTC. It codes for CASSRSGAEDGYTF. The chain joins TRBV18 to TRBJ1-2; a weak D match, TRBD1 (5 bases). This CDR3 region has 14 residues. The V gene lost 4 bases and the J gene lost 6 bases, with 15 bases spanning the gap. Germline CDR1 reads KGHSH; CDR2 reads LQKENI.

J is TRBJ1-1 and V is TRBV5-1; D call uncertain. Germline V gene sequence: CDR1 SGHRS, CDR2 YFSETQ. This CDR3 is built from 15 residues. Trimming pared 4 bases from V and 5 bases from J, leaving 18 bases between. CDR3 sequence (DNA): TGCGCCAGCAGCCTATATCCGGGGAGGGAGACTGAAGCTTTCTTT. Translation gives CASSLYPGRETEAFF.

This clonotype occurred many times. This chain links TRBV11-2 with TRBJ2-3, with 7 bases fitting TRBD2. CDR3 length: 15 amino acids. The J segment lost 1 base and the V segment lost 7 bases, leaving 8 bases of the junction unmatched. CDR1 is SGHAT and CDR2 is FQNNGV in the germline V gene. The CDR3 loop reads CASTVPAGGTDTQYF. The CDR3 nucleotides are TGTGCCAGCACCGTTCCGGCGGGGGGCACAGATACGCAGTATTTT.

This clonotype has only a few counts. The chain combines TRBV29-1 with TRBJ1-1; tentative D call: TRBD1 (5 bases). Trimming pared 3 bases from V and 7 bases from J, leaving 6 bases between. The CDR3 loop spans 10 amino acids. In germline, CDR1 is SQVTM, CDR2 ANQGSEA. The CDR3 loop is CSVEQGEAFF. The CDR3 bases are TGCAGCGTTGAGCAGGGTGAAGCTTTCTTT. The whole variable domain, filled in from reference TRBV29-1 and TRBJ1-1, reads SAVISQKPSRDICQRGTSLTIQCQVDSQVTMMFWYRQQPGQSLTLIATANQGSEATYESGFVIDKFPISRPNLTFSTLTVSNMSPEDSSIYLCSVEQGEAFFGQGTRLTVV.

This clonotype was seen a handful of times. The rearrangement uses TRBV20-1 and TRBJ1-1; D is possibly TRBD1 (6 bases). Germline V lookup: CDR1 DFQATT, CDR2 SNEGSKA (reference sequence). The CDR3 has 14 residues. V was shortened by 5 bases and J by 1 base, with 14 bases between the two germline ends. The CDR3, as DNA: TGCAGTGCTTGGGGGGGGGCCGGGAACACTGAAGCTTTCTTT. This codes for CSAWGGAGNTEAFF.

This clonotype was seen more than once but under ten times. This rearrangement joins TRBV5-1 to TRBJ2-1; D ambiguous. This CDR3 has 12 amino acids. V lost 3 bases to trimming and J lost 8 bases, with 9 bases between them. CDR1 is SGHRS, CDR2 YFSETQ, per germline. The CDR3 coding sequence is TGCGCCAGCAGCTCTGACGGTTATGAGCAGTTCTTC. Translating it yields CASSSDGYEQFF.

V gene TRBV7-9 combines with J gene TRBJ2-5; D is possibly TRBD2 (5 bases). Germline CDR1 is SEHNR and CDR2 is FQNEAQ (reference sequence). The CDR3 is 15 amino acids. V lost 0 bases, J lost 5 bases, and 13 bases lay in between. DNA of the CDR3: TGTGCCAGCAGCTTAGCGGCTAGCCCTACGGAGACCCAGTACTTC. Protein: CASSLAASPTETQYF.

The gene calls are TRBV21-1 and TRBJ2-3; the D call in the table, TRBD1, was not verified against the DNA. TRBV21-1 is a listed pseudogene. The CDR3 sequence is 15 residues long. The CDR3 loop reads CASRRGGASTDTQYF. The CDR3 DNA sequence: TGTGCCAGCAGACGAGGGGGGGCGAGCACAGATACGCAGTATTTT.